Sequencing of this T cell receptor (beta chain) was carried out in a study of blood T cell repertoires in COVID-19 (dated by TCRdb to 2020 to 2022). In terms of the full investigation: Samples from collaborators originated in the United States, Italy and Spain and spanned both the acute and convalescent phases of COVID-19. The repertoires were released in a freely available public database intended as a resource for research on the immune response to SARS-CoV-2. Where available, HLA class I and class II types were obtained from metadata supplied by the sample provider rather than from assay-based typing. The prospective study material was composed of cDNA or gDNA derived from T cells, B-cell-depleted T cells, or PBMCs. The dataset comprised deeply sampled blood TCRbeta repertoires from subjects exposed to, actively infected with, or recovered from COVID-19. Nearly every sample came with metadata listing a de-identified subject ID, COVID-19 status, age in years and sex. The samples were drawn from two sources: the first 160 participants of the ongoing ImmuneRACE study, and 1,200 or so subjects contributed by 6 global collaborators. Here is what the overall study found, with its caveats: How much clinical and demographic metadata was included differed by source and by participant, and the metadata was provided uncurated.

Collaborating institutions collected whole blood in K2EDTA tubes following their own protocols. For TCRbeta analysis, collaborator samples were shipped as frozen whole blood, as isolated PBMCs, or as DNA extracted from either sample type. For this clone: Its antigen is not yet known. Because the CDR3's place on the DNA is in doubt, the DNA is left out and the CDR3 is given as listed by TCRdb.

TCRbeta CDR3 regions were amplified from genomic DNA using the immunoSEQ Assay, a bias-controlled multiplex PCR. From the authors' description of their analysis: Within the assay, amplification of reference gene primers was used to estimate how many nucleated cells each sample contained. To quantify the absolute abundance of each unique TCRbeta CDR3 rearrangement, sequence reads were collapsed and filtered. Productive Simpson clonality was computed per sample as the square root of Simpson's diversity index over productive rearrangements. TCRdb limited this immuneACCESS table to in-frame rearrangements with V and J called. A share of clones is missing; checked studies link under half to unresolved V genes, and the rest is unexplained. D and trimming come from the DNA, and the V and J calls and clone size come from that table. Present in this sample are 350,000 to 550,000 clones, around 89% of which were seen just once. The top ten clones comprise approximately 4.5% of the sample.

Taken from the germline V gene (reference sequence), the CDR1 and CDR2 loops are MNHEY and SMNVEV. The cysteine opens and the phenylalanine closes a CDR3 of 15 amino acids. This TCR was sampled from a woman in her thirties with acute or convalescent COVID-19. Sequencing input: peripheral blood. The chain employs TRBV27 and TRBJ2-1; the table calls TRBD2, which could not be checked here. The CDR3 in this case is CASSTSTSPYNEQFF.